The 28 T cell receptor beta chains presented below share a single source sample, sequenced in a study of tumor-infiltrating lymphocytes in glioblastoma multiforme. TCR beta libraries were built from RNA through three nested multiplex PCR rounds using modified ARM-PCR. Each CDR3 protein gets one entry after TCRdb re-called the multiplex PCR reads with MiXCR. The table lists more than 13,000 distinct CDR3 sequences, 65% to 80% of them singletons, with around half in the top ten. Sequencing was performed on brain tumor tissue. The receptor source for this set is a male donor with glioblastoma.

This chain uses TRBV29-1 with TRBJ1-2, with 7 bases fitting TRBD1. V lost 2 bases and J lost 3; bases outside the gene matches: 3. The length of the CDR3 is 13 residues. Germline V CDR1 and CDR2: SQVTM, ANQGSEA. This chain's CDR3 is CSVELGQYYGYTF. The CDR3 DNA is TGCAGCGTTGAACTGGGACAGTACTATGGCTACACCTTC.

The chain combines TRBV28 with TRBJ2-5; D unresolved. V was shortened by 11 bases and J by 4 bases, with 23 bases between the two germline ends. Germline V gene sequence: CDR1 MDHEN, CDR2 SYDVKM. This CDR3 has 15 residues. CDR3 residues: CAGIPIGSGRETQYF. The CDR3 DNA is TGTGCCGGCATCCCGATAGGGTCAGGCAGAGAGACCCAGTACTTC.

The rearrangement links TRBV4-3 to TRBJ2-7; tentative D call: TRBD1 (5 bases). Trimming removed 1 base from V and 3 bases from J, with 16 bases in between. Germline V gene data show CDR1 as LGHNA and CDR2 as YSLEER. This CDR3 region has 16 residues. The CDR3 DNA reads TGCGCCAGCAGCCAAGGGGGCTTGAACCATCACTACGAGCAGTACTTC. Encoded protein: CASSQGGLNHHYEQYF.

Turning to this clonotype: A read error may produce the germline difference seen at one junction end. The chain joins TRBV7-3 to TRBJ1-6, with 8 nucleotides matching TRBD1. In germline, CDR1 is SGHTA, CDR2 FQGTGA. The length of the CDR3 is 15 residues. CDR3 protein: CASSRTGSYNSPLHF. CDR3 coding DNA: TGTGCCAGCAGTCGGACAGGGTCCTATAATTCACCCCTCCACTTC.

This clonotype was observed once. One end of the junction varies from germline; a read error may be responsible. The J gene is TRBJ2-1, the V gene TRBV11-1; 8 nucleotides match TRBD2. CDR1 and CDR2 (germline): SGHAT, FQDESV (reference sequence). The CDR3 has 15 residues. The CDR3 protein is CASSLPAGVYNEQFF. The CDR3 DNA reads TGTGCCAGTAGCTTACCAGCGGGAGTTTACAATGAACAGTTCTTC.

This chain's CDR3 is CASSLNPGAGANVLTF. Written as DNA, the CDR3 is TGTGCCAGCAGCCTAAACCCAGGGGCTGGGGCCAACGTCCTGACTTTC. The chain combines TRBV5-6 with TRBJ2-6; weak D call: TRBD1 (6 bases). The length of the CDR3 is 16 residues. Germline-derived CDR1 and CDR2 are SGHDT and YYEEEE. Trimming removed 4 bases at V and 2 bases at J, with 13 bases between.

The chain recombines TRBV12-3 or TRBV12-4 with TRBJ2-7; 7 bases align to TRBD1. V gave up 4 bases and J gave up 3 bases; unmatched junction bases: 0. There are 12 residues in the CDR3. CDR3 loop: CASSYRGYEQYF. CDR3 nucleotides: TGTGCCAGCAGTTACAGGGGCTACGAGCAGTACTTC.

This clonotype is medium-sized (0.01 to 0.1%) within its sample. The chain recombines TRBV12-3 or TRBV12-4 with TRBJ2-7; 9 bases agree with TRBD1. The CDR3 runs 15 residues. The trim removed 5 bases at V and 3 bases at J, leaving 8 bases unmatched. The CDR3 loop reads CASSAYGTGSYEQYF. In DNA form, the CDR3 reads TGTGCCAGCAGTGCCTATGGGACAGGGAGCTACGAGCAGTACTTC.

V is TRBV6-6 and J is TRBJ2-6; tentatively, D is TRBD2 (5 bases). The V and J ends lost 6 bases and 0 bases respectively, with 9 bases between them. This CDR3 is built from 15 residues. Germline CDR1 reads MNHNY; CDR2 reads SVGAGI (reference sequence). The CDR3 protein is CASRPRDSGANVLTF. The CDR3 DNA reads as TGTGCCAGCAGACCACGGGACTCTGGGGCCAACGTCCTGACTTTC.

The chain employs TRBV10-1 and TRBJ2-7, with unresolved D. The CDR3 contains 15 residues. Trimming cost V 4 bases and J 0 bases, with 13 bases left between them. Germline V gene data show CDR1 as WNHNN and CDR2 as SYGVQD (reference sequence). CDR3 in DNA: TGCGCCAGCAGTGCTTCCCTAGTGTCCTCCTACGAGCAGTACTTC. It specifies CASSASLVSSYEQYF.

With regard to this clonotype: An end of the junction does not agree with germline; a read error may underlie this. This sequence joins TRBV11-3 and TRBJ2-3; D ambiguous. CDR1 is SGHNT, CDR2 YENEEA, per germline. There are 12 residues in the CDR3. CDR3: CASSLVPGTQYF. For the CDR3, the DNA is TGTGCCAGTAGCTTAGTCCCAGGCACGCAGTATTTT. Based on the CDR3 plus reference TRBV11-3 and TRBJ2-3, the full variable domain is EAGVVQSPRYKIIEKKQPVAFWCNPISGHNTLYWYLQNLGQGPELLIRYENEEAVDDSQLPKDRFSAERLKGVDSTLKIQPAELGDSAVYLCASSLVPGTQYFGPGTRLTVL.

This rearrangement joins TRBV20-1 to TRBJ2-5; no definite D call. The CDR3 is made up of 12 amino acids. Trimming pared 0 bases from V and 5 bases from J, leaving 7 bases between. Per germline, CDR1 DFQATT and CDR2 SNEGSKA (reference sequence). In DNA, the CDR3 is TGCAGTGCTAGAGATATGCGGGAGACCCAGTACTTC. Translated, it gives CSARDMRETQYF.

Worth noting for this clonotype: A read error may explain this, as a much larger clone is one base away. The chain carries TRBV6-1 and TRBJ2-5; D gene ambiguous. CDR1 and CDR2 (germline): MNHNS, SASEGT. V lost 4 bases, J lost 4 bases, and 10 bases lay in between. This CDR3 has 13 residues. The CDR3 reads CASSATVVETQYF. CDR3 DNA sequence: TGTGCCAGCAGTGCAACGGTGGTAGAGACCCAGTACTTC.

This clonotype is medium-sized. This CDR3 reads CASGETGRSSPLHF. In nucleotides, the CDR3 is TGTGCCAGCGGTGAGACAGGGAGAAGTTCACCCCTCCACTTT. V usage is TRBV5-6 and J usage is TRBJ1-6, with 7 bases lining up with TRBD1. V dropped 7 bases and J dropped 9; count of bases not matched to a gene: 10. Germline lookup yields CDR1 SGHDT and CDR2 YYEEEE. The CDR3 sequence is 14 residues long.

The V call is TRBV5-1, the J call TRBJ1-5, with TRBD1 as a possible D gene (6 bases). The V end lost 2 bases, the J end lost 2 bases, and 11 bases lay between the germline ends. The CDR3 runs 15 residues. Germline-derived CDR1 and CDR2 are SGHRS and YFSETQ. The CDR3: CASSLQGWGNQPQHF. As DNA, the CDR3 is TGCGCCAGCAGCTTACAGGGTTGGGGCAATCAGCCCCAGCATTTT.

The chain joins TRBV6-5 to TRBJ2-7; 9 nucleotides line up with TRBD2. Germline V gene lookup returns CDR1 MNHEY and CDR2 SVGAGI. The CDR3 is made up of 16 amino acids. The trim removed 4 bases at V and 0 bases at J, leaving 7 bases unmatched. Here the CDR3 DNA reads TGTGCCAGCAGTTTGCAAGCGGGAGGAAACTCCTACGAGCAGTACTTC. Amino acids: CASSLQAGGNSYEQYF.

By share of the sample, this clonotype is large. The chain employs TRBV20-1 and TRBJ2-3, with 8 nucleotides matching TRBD1. This CDR3 has 15 amino acids. V shed 6 bases and J 7 bases; nucleotides not matched to a gene: 15. CDR1 is DFQATT, CDR2 SNEGSKA, per germline (reference sequence). The CDR3 is CSALRTGTTLNTQYF. DNA of the CDR3: TGCAGTGCCCTACGGACAGGGACGACCCTTAATACGCAGTATTTT.

This chain connects TRBV6-6 to TRBJ1-4; TRBD1 matches 10 bases. V gave up 6 bases and J gave up 11 bases; unmatched junction bases: 6. The CDR3 runs 13 residues. Germline values: CDR1 MNHNY, CDR2 SVGAGI (reference sequence). The CDR3 bases are TGTGCCAGCAGCGACAGGGGGCGGGAGAAACTGTTTTTT. Amino acid sequence: CASSDRGREKLFF.

About this clonotype: One junction end disagrees with the germline gene, perhaps due to a read error. The rearrangement joins TRBV11-2 to TRBJ2-3, with D tentatively TRBD2 (6 bases). This CDR3 comprises 16 residues. Germline V gene data show CDR1 as SGHAT and CDR2 as FQNNGV. The CDR3 bases are TGTGCCAGCAGCTTGGGTTCCCCTCTCCGGAGGGATACGCAGTACTTT. It yields the protein CASSLGSPLRRDTQYF.

The rearrangement links TRBV5-5 to TRBJ2-5; D call uncertain. The CDR3 length is 12 residues. V lost 0 bases and J lost 6, with 6 bases in between. From germline, CDR1 is SGHKS and CDR2 YYEKEE (reference sequence). This CDR3 reads CASSLGGQTQYF. The DNA of the CDR3 is TGTGCCAGCAGCTTGGGAGGTCAGACCCAGTACTTC.

This clonotype was seen a few times. CDR3 coding DNA: TGTGCCAGCAGCTTCCTGGGACACGACCTCTCCTACGAGCAGTACTTC. The encoded protein is CASSFLGHDLSYEQYF. This sequence joins TRBV5-4 and TRBJ2-7, with D perhaps TRBD1 (6 bases). This CDR3 spans 16 amino acids. Germline lookup yields CDR1 SGHNT and CDR2 YYREEE (reference sequence). V lost 2 bases and J lost 0, with 15 bases in between.

The rearrangement uses TRBV29-1 and TRBJ1-1; D gene uncertain. The CDR3 runs 12 residues. CDR1 and CDR2 (germline): SQVTM, ANQGSEA. With 5 bases removed from V and 5 bases from J, the gap between germline ends came to 12 bases. The CDR3 sequence: CSVSSSGTEAFF. For the CDR3, the DNA is TGCAGCGTTTCCTCCAGTGGGACTGAAGCTTTCTTT.

For this clonotype: The CDR3 end shows no conserved phenylalanine or tryptophan, and so a read error is likely. The DNA of the CDR3 is TGTGCCAGCAGCATAACCGGGGGCCTGGATGGGCAGTTCTCC. The encoded protein is CASSITGGLDGQFS. J is TRBJ2-1 and V is TRBV7-8; either TRBD1 or TRBD2 may fit D (6 bases each). The V and J ends lost 5 bases and 12 bases respectively, with 20 bases between them. Looked up from germline, CDR1 is SGHVS and CDR2 is FQNEAQ. The length of the CDR3 is 14 residues.

Comments on this clonotype: An end of the junction differs from the germline gene, which may be a read error. The chain recombines TRBV29-1 with TRBJ2-6, with D possibly TRBD1 on 5 matching bases. The CDR3 totals 17 residues. Germline V CDR1 and CDR2: SQVTM, ANQGSEA. The CDR3 region is CSVDPGRPDSGADVLTF. The CDR3 region has the DNA TGCAGCGTTGATCCCGGCAGACCCGACTCTGGGGCCGACGTCCTGACTTTC.

The CDR3 bases are TGTGCCAGCAACATCTCCGGGGGATCCTACGAGCAGTACTTC. Encoded protein: CASNISGGSYEQYF. The rearrangement uses TRBV6-2 or TRBV6-3 and TRBJ2-7, with a possible D match to TRBD2 (6 bases). Germline loops: CDR1 MNHEY, CDR2 SVGEGT. This CDR3 has 14 residues. Between the trimmed V and J ends, which lost 7 bases and 1 base, there was a span of 14 bases.

V usage is TRBV20-1 and J usage is TRBJ2-5; 7 bases are a match to TRBD2. The V segment lost 3 bases and the J segment 5 bases; nucleotides outside the gene matches: 9. The CDR3 covers 14 residues. Germline values: CDR1 DFQATT, CDR2 SNEGSKA (reference sequence). CDR3 DNA: TGCAGTGCTAGGAGCGGGGCGGTTTCCGAGACCCAGTACTTC. Amino acid sequence: CSARSGAVSETQYF.

The chain couples TRBV10-3 to TRBJ2-7; 7 nucleotides line up with TRBD1. Trimming at V came to 10 bases and at J to 5 bases, leaving 8 bases not matched to a gene. The CDR3 runs to 12 residues. Germline V lookup: CDR1 ENHRY, CDR2 SYGVKD. The CDR3 nucleotides read TGTGCCAGAAATGACAGGGTCCACGAGCAGTACTTC. It codes for CARNDRVHEQYF.

For this clonotype: A read error may account for a junction end that differs from germline. The chain combines TRBV5-6 with TRBJ2-7; maybe TRBD2 (5 bases). The CDR3 contains 15 residues. Germline CDR1 reads SGHDT; CDR2 reads YYEEEE. The CDR3: CASSLGVTRAYEQHF. CDR3 coding DNA: TGTGCCAGCAGCTTGGGAGTCACTAGGGCCTACGAGCAGCATTTC.